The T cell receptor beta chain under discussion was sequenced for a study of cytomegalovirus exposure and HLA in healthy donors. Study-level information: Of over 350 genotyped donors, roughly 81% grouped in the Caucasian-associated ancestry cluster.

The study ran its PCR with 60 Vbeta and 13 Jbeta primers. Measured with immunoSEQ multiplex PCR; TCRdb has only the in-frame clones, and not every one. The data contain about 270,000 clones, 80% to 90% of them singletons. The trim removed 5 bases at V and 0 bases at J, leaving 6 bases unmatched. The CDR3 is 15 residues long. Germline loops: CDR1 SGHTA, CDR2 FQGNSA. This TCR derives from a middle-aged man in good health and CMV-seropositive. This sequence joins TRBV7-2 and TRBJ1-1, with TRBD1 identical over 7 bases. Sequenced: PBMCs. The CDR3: CASSPWTGLNTEAFF. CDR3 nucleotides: TGTGCCAGCAGCCCCTGGACAGGCCTGAACACTGAAGCTTTCTTT.